A single T cell receptor beta chain is shown here with its context. CDR1 is MNHEY and CDR2 is SMNVEV in the germline V gene (reference sequence). The CDR3 runs to 16 residues. V was clipped by 2 bases and J by 1 base; unmatched bases: 4. These data are taken from a study of memory CD4+ T cells and cytomegalovirus serostatus. Single viable CD3+CD4+CD8-CD45RO+ cells were sorted as the memory CD4+ T cells. Using immunoSEQ multiplex PCR, the repertoire was profiled, and TCRdb retains in-frame clones only, with some absent. The sample shows roughly 64,000 clones, approximately 80% of them seen only once. This TCR derives from an adult in good health and CMV-seronegative. V gene TRBV27 combines with J gene TRBJ1-5; 8 nucleotides match TRBD1. Sequenced input: memory CD4+ T cells from blood. The CDR3, as DNA: TGTGCCAGCAGTTTACGGGGACAGGTGAGCAATCAGCCCCAGCATTTT. It is translated as CASSLRGQVSNQPQHF.